What follows are 15 T cell receptor beta chains derived from one specimen sequenced in a study of identical twins. TCRdb independently ran MiXCR on the 5' RACE reads; one entry per CDR3 protein. The sample consists of roughly 240,000 distinct CDR3 sequences, 5.5% to 7% of them appearing once. These same records also appear under a second study, on yellow fever vaccine responses in identical twins.

The specimen was memory (CD45RO+) T cells sorted from blood. All receptors come from a woman under 30 in good health.

This clonotype came up many times. The chain is built from TRBV6-1 and TRBJ1-1; 7 bases map to TRBD1. V lost 6 bases, J lost 0 bases, and 10 bases stayed unmatched. Germline V lookup: CDR1 MNHNS, CDR2 SASEGT. CDR3 length equals 16 residues. The CDR3 nucleotides read TGTGCCAGCAGCCAACATGGGACAGTCTTGAACACTGAAGCTTTCTTT. Its protein is CASSQHGTVLNTEAFF.

The CDR3 nucleotides are TGTGCCAGCACCGCCTTGGGCACGAACACCGGGGAGCTGTTTTTT. It codes for CASTALGTNTGELFF. V gene TRBV18 combines with J gene TRBJ2-2; D ambiguous. Germline V CDR1 and CDR2: KGHSH, LQKENI. This CDR3 contains 15 residues. Trimming took 8 bases from V and 0 from J, leaving 13 bases between them. The whole variable domain, remainder taken from reference TRBV18 and TRBJ2-2, is NAGVMQNPRHLVRRRGQEARLRCSPMKGHSHVYWYRQLPEEGLKFMVYLQKENIIDESGMPKERFSAEFPKEGPSILRIQQVVRGDSAAYFCASTALGTNTGELFFGEGSRLTVL.

The rearrangement uses TRBV7-9 and TRBJ2-3; D perhaps matches TRBD1 (5 bases). Trimming shortened V by 3 bases and J by 8 bases, and 18 bases separated the two germline ends. The germline CDR1 and CDR2 sequences are SEHNR and FQNEAQ (reference sequence). CDR3 length: 15 amino acids. DNA of the CDR3: TGTGCCAGCAGCTTCGCTAACAGGAACTATCCTACGCAGTATTTT. Protein product: CASSFANRNYPTQYF.

This clonotype was counted at least ten times. The rearrangement joins TRBV5-1 to TRBJ1-6; unclear D gene. The V gene lost 1 base and the J gene lost 0 bases, with 8 bases spanning the gap. The CDR3 spans 16 residues. The germline gives CDR1 SGHRS, CDR2 YFSETQ. DNA of the CDR3: TGCGCCAGCAGCTTGACACCGAGCTCCTATAATTCACCCCTCCACTTT. It codes for CASSLTPSSYNSPLHF. Full variable domain (outside the CDR3, taken from reference TRBV5-1 and TRBJ1-6): KAGVTQTPRYLIKTRGQQVTLSCSPISGHRSVSWYQQTPGQGLQFLFEYFSETQRNKGNFPGRFSGRQFSNSRSEMNVSTLELGDSALYLCASSLTPSSYNSPLHFGNGTRLTVT.

The rearrangement links TRBV20-1 to TRBJ1-2; 7 positions agree with TRBD1. The CDR3 has 12 residues. The germline V gene encodes CDR1 DFQATT and CDR2 SNEGSKA (reference sequence). The chain's CDR3 is CKTGTVDFGYTF. CDR3 coding DNA: TGCAAGACCGGGACAGTTGATTTCGGCTACACCTTC.

This clonotype was picked up many times. The chain combines TRBV6-5 with TRBJ1-5; D unclear. Trimming shortened V by 0 bases and J by 5 bases, and 8 bases separated the two germline ends. Germline values: CDR1 MNHEY, CDR2 SVGAGI. This CDR3 is 14 amino acids long. The CDR3 bases are TGTGCCAGCAGTTACTCGGACGCCTATCAGCCCCAGCATTTT. Translated: CASSYSDAYQPQHF.

This clonotype came up many times. The rearrangement joins TRBV3-1 to TRBJ1-6; D is ambiguous. Trimming shortened V by 6 bases and J by 13 bases, and 16 bases separated the two germline ends. From germline, CDR1 is LGHDT and CDR2 YNNKEL (reference sequence). This CDR3 region has 13 residues. CDR3: CASRKVGNGPLHF. The CDR3 nucleotides are TGTGCCAGCAGGAAAGTCGGCAATGGGCCCCTCCACTTT.

In its sample, this clonotype was seen a few times. The J gene is TRBJ2-5, the V gene TRBV5-1; perhaps TRBD1 as D (5 bases). The CDR3 covers 15 residues. The V end lost 0 bases, the J end lost 3 bases, and 12 bases lay between the germline ends. Germline loops: CDR1 SGHRS, CDR2 YFSETQ. The DNA of the CDR3 is TGCGCCAGCAGCTTGGCCCCAGGGATTAAAGAGACCCAGTACTTC. Translated: CASSLAPGIKETQYF. Supplemented by reference TRBV5-1 and TRBJ2-5, the full variable domain reads KAGVTQTPRYLIKTRGQQVTLSCSPISGHRSVSWYQQTPGQGLQFLFEYFSETQRNKGNFPGRFSGRQFSNSRSEMNVSTLELGDSALYLCASSLAPGIKETQYFGPGTRLLVL.

This rearrangement joins TRBV5-1 to TRBJ2-5, with D tentatively TRBD2 (5 bases). The CDR3 extends over 16 amino acids. V lost 0 bases to trimming and J lost 0 bases, with 12 bases between them. Germline V lookup: CDR1 SGHRS, CDR2 YFSETQ. Here the CDR3 DNA reads TGCGCCAGCAGCTTGGGACTCATGCGGGACCAAGAGACCCAGTACTTC. Protein product: CASSLGLMRDQETQYF. The variable domain in full, with the rest retrieved from reference TRBV5-1 and TRBJ2-5, is KAGVTQTPRYLIKTRGQQVTLSCSPISGHRSVSWYQQTPGQGLQFLFEYFSETQRNKGNFPGRFSGRQFSNSRSEMNVSTLELGDSALYLCASSLGLMRDQETQYFGPGTRLLVL.

This clonotype was seen only a few times. The chain couples TRBV12-3 or TRBV12-4 to TRBJ2-2; D perhaps matches TRBD2 (6 bases). V was pared by 0 bases and J by 7 bases, with 12 bases between. This CDR3 is 15 amino acids long. The CDR3 sequence: CASSLAGLQGGELFF. CDR3 DNA: TGTGCCAGCAGTTTAGCGGGACTTCAAGGCGGGGAGCTGTTTTTT.

This chain joins TRBV9 and TRBJ2-3; 7 bases agree with TRBD2. CDR3 length: 14 amino acids. Germline CDR1 is SGDLS and CDR2 is YYNGEE. The junction had 2 bases not matched to a gene; V was cut back by 0 bases and J by 4 bases. The CDR3 nucleotides read TGTGCCAGCAGCGTAGGCCTAGCGGCAGATACGCAGTATTTT. Protein sequence: CASSVGLAADTQYF.

The sample holds many counts of this clonotype. The chain combines TRBV15 with TRBJ2-1; 7 bases fit TRBD2. CDR1 is LNHNV and CDR2 is YYDKDF in the germline V gene (reference sequence). The J segment lost 2 bases and the V segment lost 3 bases, leaving 13 bases of the junction unmatched. This CDR3 region has 18 residues. CDR3 sequence reads: CATSSTIVASGPYNEQFF. The CDR3 coding sequence is TGTGCCACCAGCAGTACTATTGTCGCTAGCGGTCCCTACAATGAGCAGTTCTTC.

The chain links TRBV6-1 to TRBJ1-5; D gene unclear. CDR1 is MNHNS and CDR2 is SASEGT in the germline V gene. Trimming pared 4 bases from V and 4 bases from J, leaving 8 bases between. The CDR3 has 13 amino acids. CDR3 nucleotide sequence: TGTGCCAGCAGTGCAACGGTGAATCAGCCCCAGCATTTT. Residues: CASSATVNQPQHF.

This chain connects TRBV6-1 to TRBJ2-7; 7 positions match TRBD2. Germline values: CDR1 MNHNS, CDR2 SASEGT. The CDR3 is made up of 15 amino acids. The V gene end was trimmed by 6 bases and the J gene end by 0 bases; junction bases not matched to a gene: 8. The CDR3 DNA follows: TGTGCCAGCAGCCGGGGGGACCGTAGCTCCTACGAGCAGTACTTC. Its protein is CASSRGDRSSYEQYF.

This clonotype was counted ten times or more. The chain uses TRBV4-1 and TRBJ2-7, with 9 nucleotides matching TRBD2. The CDR3 is 13 amino acids. The germline V gene encodes CDR1 MGHRA and CDR2 YSYEKL. Losses at the gene ends were 2 bases for V and 6 bases for J; bases not matched to a gene: 2. The CDR3 DNA reads TGCGCCAGCAGCCAAAGTAGCGGGAGCGAGCAGTACTTC. Its protein product is CASSQSSGSEQYF.